The next 9 T cell receptor beta chains were all read from a single sample in a study of blood T cell repertoires in COVID-19. The assay was immunoSEQ multiplex PCR, and TCRdb's table has in-frame clones only and misses some. Of approximately 350,000 clones listed, 85% to 90% are singletons. Sequencing was performed on PBMCs or T cells enriched from blood (not recorded which). These receptors all come from a man in his late teens or twenties who had recovered from COVID-19.

The chain is built from TRBV5-1 and TRBJ2-3; TRBD2 aligns across 8 bases. The trim removed 4 bases at V and 1 base at J, leaving 11 bases unmatched. Germline values: CDR1 SGHRS, CDR2 YFSETQ. This CDR3 region has 17 residues. The CDR3 protein is CASSLSPSGLRTDTQYF. The CDR3 DNA reads TGCGCCAGCAGCCTGAGCCCTAGCGGGTTACGCACAGATACGCAGTATTTT.

The chain links TRBV4-2 to TRBJ1-5; 8 positions agree with TRBD1. CDR1 is LGHNA, CDR2 YNFKEQ, per germline. The CDR3 runs 18 residues. V trimming: 0 bases; J trimming: 1 base; junction bases outside the gene matches: 8. This chain's CDR3 is CASSQDLGGTGSNQPQHF. DNA for the CDR3: TGTGCCAGCAGCCAAGATCTCGGAGGGACAGGAAGCAATCAGCCCCAGCATTTT.

The V call is TRBV5-3, the J call TRBJ1-1; D might be TRBD1 (5 bases). TRBV5-3 is an ORF, and what it does is uncertain. Trimming stripped 4 bases from V and 5 bases from J, with 18 bases between. The CDR3 extends over 15 amino acids. CDR3 residues: CARSRGGYVRTEAFF. In DNA form, the CDR3 reads TGTGCCAGAAGCAGGGGAGGGTACGTACGGACTGAAGCTTTCTTT.

The count of this clone is one. The chain joins TRBV10-3 to TRBJ2-7; tentatively, D is TRBD1 (5 bases). Trimming stripped 5 bases from V and 0 bases from J, with 14 bases between. CDR3 length equals 15 residues. Germline V gives CDR1 ENHRY, CDR2 SYGVKD. CDR3 DNA: TGTGCCATCAGTCCGGACAACTCAAACTCCTACGAGCAGTACTTC. Its protein product is CAISPDNSNSYEQYF.

V and J are TRBV7-2 and TRBJ1-5, with D possibly matching TRBD1 (5 bases). Germline-derived CDR1 and CDR2 are SGHTA and FQGNSA. The CDR3 is 15 amino acids. V was pared by 5 bases and J by 9 bases, with 20 bases between. CDR3 protein: CASSPSRGGSGPQHF. The CDR3 DNA reads as TGTGCCAGCAGCCCGAGTAGGGGAGGAAGTGGGCCCCAGCATTTT.

The chain uses TRBV11-2 and TRBJ1-5; D is possibly TRBD1 (6 bases). This CDR3 spans 15 amino acids. Trimming cost V 3 bases and J 7 bases, with 16 bases left between them. Germline V gene sequence: CDR1 SGHAT, CDR2 FQNNGV. DNA for the CDR3: TGTGCCAGCAGCTTCCGGGCAGGGGCTGGGCAGCCCCAGCATTTT. It specifies CASSFRAGAGQPQHF.

V usage is TRBV6-5 and J usage is TRBJ1-1; D is unclear. V was trimmed by 4 bases and J by 11 bases, leaving 17 bases between them. This CDR3 contains 13 residues. CDR1 and CDR2 (germline): MNHEY, SVGAGI. CDR3 sequence (DNA): TGTGCCAGCAGTTCACTACTTAATGGGTGGGCTTTCTTT. Residues: CASSSLLNGWAFF.

The CDR3 protein is CASSLGPGQGLQTQYF. In DNA form, the CDR3 reads TGTGCCAGCAGCTTAGGGCCGGGACAGGGGTTGCAGACCCAGTACTTC. The rearrangement uses TRBV7-2 and TRBJ2-5; 10 nucleotides match TRBD1. The CDR3 loop spans 16 amino acids. Per germline, CDR1 SGHTA and CDR2 FQGNSA. With V trimmed by 1 base and J by 6 bases, 8 bases remained unmatched.

Comment on this clone: Other DNA sequences in the same sample also yield this CDR3. The chain combines TRBV18 with TRBJ2-6, with 7 bases fitting TRBD1. V lost 1 base and J lost 0; bases outside the gene matches: 0. Per the germline V gene, CDR1 is KGHSH and CDR2 is LQKENI. This CDR3 spans 16 amino acids. CDR3 in DNA: TGTGCCAGCTCACCACAGGGGGCCTCTGGGGCCAACGTCCTGACTTTC. It translates to CASSPQGASGANVLTF.